The T cell receptor (beta chain) described here comes from a study of TIL therapy for anti-PD-1-resistant metastatic lung cancer. Study in general: Half of patients were current or former smokers. Tumors carried a median roughly 1.6 non-synonymous mutations per megabase. Regarding the study as a whole: The cohort had more treatment-naive, never-smoker and oncogene-addicted patients than typical.

This was the immunoSEQ v3 assay. The assay was immunoSEQ multiplex PCR, and TCRdb's table has in-frame clones only and misses some. The sample records about 26,000 clones, 60% to 70% being singletons. Of note for this clone: The antigen remains undetermined.

Time point in this sample: pre-treatment sample, taken before nivolumab and TIL therapy. Pleural nodules or supraclavicular lymph nodes made up most of the excised metastases sampled. Tumor harvest preceded PD-1/PD-L1 blockade, followed by nivolumab treatment. V shed 6 bases, J shed 5 bases, and the junction held 14 bases outside the gene matches. The CDR3 length is 16 residues. Germline-derived CDR1 and CDR2 are SGHAT and FQDESV (reference sequence). The chain uses TRBV11-1 and TRBJ2-5, with 8 bases fitting TRBD2. The sequence was collected from a woman between 30 and 80 years old with non-small cell lung cancer. Sequencing was performed on tumor tissue, taken at baseline. The DNA for the CDR3 is TGTGCCAGCAGTCCACCCTCTGGACTAGCCGGGGAGACCCAGTACTTC. Its translation is CASSPPSGLAGETQYF.